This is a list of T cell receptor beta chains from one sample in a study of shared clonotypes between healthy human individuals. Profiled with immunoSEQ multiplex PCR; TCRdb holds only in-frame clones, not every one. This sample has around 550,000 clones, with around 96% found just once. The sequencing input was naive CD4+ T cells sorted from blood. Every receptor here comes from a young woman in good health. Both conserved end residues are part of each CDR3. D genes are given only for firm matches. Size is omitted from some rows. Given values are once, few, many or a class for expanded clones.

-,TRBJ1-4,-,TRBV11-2,CASSTVMLAEKLFF,TGTGCCAGCAGCACAGTTATGTTGGCTGAAAAACTGTTTTTT
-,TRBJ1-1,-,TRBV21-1,CASSKRQQDSAFF,TGTGCCAGCAGCAAGAGACAGCAAGATTCAGCTTTCTTT
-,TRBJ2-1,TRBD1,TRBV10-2,CASSKLPGDRGVNEQFF,TGCGCCAGCAGTAAACTCCCCGGGGACAGGGGGGTCAATGAGCAGTTCTTC
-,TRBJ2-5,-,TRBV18,CASSPKGTQETQYF,TGTGCCAGCTCACCGAAAGGGACCCAAGAGACCCAGTACTTC
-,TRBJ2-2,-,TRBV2,CASSQIGHLNTGELFF,TGTGCCAGCTCCCAAATTGGACACCTGAACACCGGGGAGCTGTTTTTT
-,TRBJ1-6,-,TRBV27,CASRPGVTYNSPLHF,TGTGCCAGCAGGCCAGGGGTGACCTATAATTCACCCCTCCACTTT
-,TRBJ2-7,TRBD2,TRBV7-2,CASSAGTSASYEQYF,TGTGCCAGCAGCGCCGGGACTAGTGCCTCCTACGAGCAGTACTTC
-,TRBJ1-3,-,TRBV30,CAWRALGGNTIYF,TGTGCCTGGAGAGCGCTCGGGGGAAACACCATATATTTT
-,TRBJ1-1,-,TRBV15,CATSRIPLGRGLGTEAFF,TGTGCCACCAGCAGGATTCCACTAGGGCGAGGGTTGGGGACTGAAGCTTTCTTT
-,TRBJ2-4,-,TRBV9,CASSVGSRLNDIQYF,TGTGCCAGCAGCGTAGGTAGTCGGCTAAACGACATTCAGTACTTC
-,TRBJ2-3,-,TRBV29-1,CSVEYAFTQYF,TGCAGCGTTGAATACGCTTTTACGCAGTATTTT
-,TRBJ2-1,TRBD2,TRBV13,CASSLRLAGSSYNEQFF,TGTGCCAGCAGCTTACGACTAGCGGGGAGCTCCTACAATGAGCAGTTCTTC
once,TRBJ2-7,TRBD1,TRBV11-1,CASSFDTGGYYEQYF,TGTGCCAGCAGCTTCGATACAGGGGGCTATTACGAGCAGTACTTC
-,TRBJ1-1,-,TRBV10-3,CAISATGTQNTEAFF,TGTGCCATCAGTGCGACCGGGACACAGAACACTGAAGCTTTCTTT
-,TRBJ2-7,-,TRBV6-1,CAIRGGGVPYEQYF,TGTGCCATCAGAGGGGGGGGCGTTCCCTACGAGCAGTACTTC
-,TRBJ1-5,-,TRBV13,CASSLRAQGQPQHF,TGTGCCAGCAGCCTGCGGGCCCAAGGTCAGCCCCAGCATTTT
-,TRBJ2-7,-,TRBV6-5,CASSYSGAGNWHEQYF,TGTGCCAGCAGTTACTCGGGCGCAGGTAATTGGCACGAGCAGTACTTC
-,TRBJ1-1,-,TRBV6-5,CASSLTLNTEAFF,TGTGCCAGCAGCCTTACACTGAACACTGAAGCTTTCTTT
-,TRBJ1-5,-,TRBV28,CASSRDSPAGQPQHF,TGTGCCAGCAGCCGGGACTCCCCGGCTGGTCAGCCCCAGCATTTT
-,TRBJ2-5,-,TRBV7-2,CASSRAAAQETQYF,TGTGCCAGCAGCAGGGCCGCCGCTCAAGAGACCCAGTACTTC
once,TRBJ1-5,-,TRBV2,CASSEMDSGRLGQPQHF,TGTGCCAGCAGCGAAATGGACAGTGGGCGGCTTGGTCAGCCCCAGCATTTT
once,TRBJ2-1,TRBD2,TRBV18,CASSPRTSGVPFNEQFF,TGTGCCAGCTCACCCCGGACTAGCGGAGTTCCCTTCAATGAGCAGTTCTTC
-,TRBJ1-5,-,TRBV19,CASSMLSSFLSNQPQHF,TGTGCCAGTAGTATGTTGTCGTCCTTCCTTAGCAATCAGCCCCAGCATTTT
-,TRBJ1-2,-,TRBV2,CASSEVAGTANYGYTF,TGTGCCAGCAGTGAAGTTGCGGGAACGGCTAACTATGGCTACACCTTC
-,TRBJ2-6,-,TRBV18,CASSPRGELPSGANVLTF,TGTGCCAGCTCACCACGGGGGGAACTGCCCTCTGGGGCCAACGTCCTGACTTTC
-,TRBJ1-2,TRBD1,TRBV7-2,CASSLGRGQGYIYGYTF,TGTGCCAGCAGCTTAGGCAGGGGACAGGGATATATCTATGGCTACACCTTC
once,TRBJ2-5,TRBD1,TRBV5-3,CARSAWTGVTGETQYF,TGTGCCAGAAGCGCGTGGACAGGGGTAACGGGGGAGACCCAGTACTTC
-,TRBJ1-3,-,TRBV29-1,CSVLRGSGNTIYF,TGCAGCGTCCTCAGGGGTTCGGGAAACACCATATATTTT
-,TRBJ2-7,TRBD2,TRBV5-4,CASSPISGTTYYEQYF,TGTGCCAGCAGCCCGATCAGCGGGACTACTTACTACGAGCAGTACTTC
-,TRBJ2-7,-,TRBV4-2,CASSQEFPYEQYF,TGTGCCAGCAGCCAAGAATTCCCCTACGAGCAGTACTTC
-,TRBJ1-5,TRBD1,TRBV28,CASSVGTGYSNQPQHF,TGTGCCAGCAGCGTCGGGACAGGCTATAGCAATCAGCCCCAGCATTTT
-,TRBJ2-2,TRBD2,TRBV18,CASSRTSANTGELFF,TGTGCCAGCTCACGAACTAGCGCGAACACCGGGGAGCTGTTTTTT
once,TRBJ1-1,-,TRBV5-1,CASSLVDRGEAFF,TGCGCCAGCAGCTTGGTGGACCGCGGTGAAGCTTTCTTT
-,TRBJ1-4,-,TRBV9,CASSPTGTTNEKLFF,TGTGCCAGCAGCCCGACCGGGACAACTAATGAAAAACTGTTTTTT
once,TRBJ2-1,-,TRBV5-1,CASSLQERSSYNEQFF,TGCGCCAGCAGCCTACAGGAGCGAAGCTCCTACAATGAGCAGTTCTTC
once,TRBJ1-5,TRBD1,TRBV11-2,CASSLTPGGRSNQPQHF,TGTGCCAGCAGCTTAACCCCAGGGGGTCGAAGCAATCAGCCCCAGCATTTT
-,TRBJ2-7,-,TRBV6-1,CASSGPHSYEQYF,TGTGCCAGCAGTGGCCCTCACTCCTACGAGCAGTACTTC
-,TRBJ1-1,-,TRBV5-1,CASSLAAGIMNTEAFF,TGCGCCAGCAGCTTGGCGGCAGGGATTATGAACACTGAAGCTTTCTTT
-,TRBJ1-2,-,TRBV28,CASSLQKYQALGGYTF,TGTGCCAGCAGTTTGCAGAAGTACCAGGCCTTAGGGGGCTACACCTTC
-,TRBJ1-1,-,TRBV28,CASSPGRRTEAFF,TGTGCCAGCAGTCCAGGGAGACGGACTGAAGCTTTCTTT
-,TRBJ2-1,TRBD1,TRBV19,CASSLGTGVSDEQFF,TGTGCCAGTAGCCTCGGGACAGGGGTCTCGGATGAGCAGTTCTTC
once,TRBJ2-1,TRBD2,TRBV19,CASSIVPAGVHEQFF,TGTGCCAGTAGTATAGTACCAGCGGGAGTCCATGAGCAGTTCTTC